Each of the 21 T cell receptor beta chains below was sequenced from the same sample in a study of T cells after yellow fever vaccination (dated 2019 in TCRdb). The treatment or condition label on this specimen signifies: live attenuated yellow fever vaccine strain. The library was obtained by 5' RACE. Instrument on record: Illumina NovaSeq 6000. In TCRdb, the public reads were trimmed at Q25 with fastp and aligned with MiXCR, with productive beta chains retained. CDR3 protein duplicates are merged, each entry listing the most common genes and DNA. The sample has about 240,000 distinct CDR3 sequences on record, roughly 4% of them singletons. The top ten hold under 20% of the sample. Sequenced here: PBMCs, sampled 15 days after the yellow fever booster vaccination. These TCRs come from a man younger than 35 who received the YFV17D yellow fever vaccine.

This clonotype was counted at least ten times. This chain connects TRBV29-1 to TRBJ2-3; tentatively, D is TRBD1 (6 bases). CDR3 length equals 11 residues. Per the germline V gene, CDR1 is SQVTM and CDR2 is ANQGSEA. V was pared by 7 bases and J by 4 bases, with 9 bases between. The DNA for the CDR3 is TGCAGCGGGGCAGGGGCAGATACGCAGTATTTT. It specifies CSGAGADTQYF.

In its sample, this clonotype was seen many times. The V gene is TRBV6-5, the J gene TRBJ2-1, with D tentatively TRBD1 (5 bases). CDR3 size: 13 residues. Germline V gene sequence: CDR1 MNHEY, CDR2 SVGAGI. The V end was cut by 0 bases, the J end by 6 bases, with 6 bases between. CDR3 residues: CASSYSDSNEQFF. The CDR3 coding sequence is TGTGCCAGCAGTTACTCAGACAGCAATGAGCAGTTCTTC.

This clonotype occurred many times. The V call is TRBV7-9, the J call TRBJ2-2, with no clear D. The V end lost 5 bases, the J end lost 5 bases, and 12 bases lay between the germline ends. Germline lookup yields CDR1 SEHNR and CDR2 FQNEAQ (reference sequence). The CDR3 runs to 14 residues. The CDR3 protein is CASSDTTLTGELFF. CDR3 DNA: TGTGCCAGCAGCGATACTACACTTACCGGGGAGCTGTTTTTT.

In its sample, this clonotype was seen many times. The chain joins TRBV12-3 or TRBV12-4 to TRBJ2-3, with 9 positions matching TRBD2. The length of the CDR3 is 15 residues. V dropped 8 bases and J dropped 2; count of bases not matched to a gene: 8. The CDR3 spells CASSLGGGATDTQYF. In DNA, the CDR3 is TGTGCCAGCTCCCTCGGCGGGGGGGCCACAGATACGCAGTATTTT.

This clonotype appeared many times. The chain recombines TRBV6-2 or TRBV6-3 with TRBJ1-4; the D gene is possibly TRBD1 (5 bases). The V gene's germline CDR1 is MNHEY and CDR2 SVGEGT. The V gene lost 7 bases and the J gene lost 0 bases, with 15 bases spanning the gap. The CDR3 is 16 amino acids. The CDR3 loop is CASTQRMGPTNEKLFF. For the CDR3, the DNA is TGTGCCAGCACCCAGAGGATGGGGCCAACTAATGAAAAACTGTTTTTT.

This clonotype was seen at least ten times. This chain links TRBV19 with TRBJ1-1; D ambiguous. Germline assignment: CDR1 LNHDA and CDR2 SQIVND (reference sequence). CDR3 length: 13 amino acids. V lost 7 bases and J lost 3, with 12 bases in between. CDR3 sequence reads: CASNKGVYTEAFF. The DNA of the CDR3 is TGTGCCAGTAATAAGGGCGTTTACACTGAAGCTTTCTTT. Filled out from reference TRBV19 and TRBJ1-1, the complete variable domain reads DGGITQSPKYLFRKEGQNVTLSCEQNLNHDAMYWYRQDPGQGLRLIYYSQIVNDFQKGDIAEGYSVSREKKESFPLTVTSAQKNPTAFYLCASNKGVYTEAFFGQGTRLTVV.

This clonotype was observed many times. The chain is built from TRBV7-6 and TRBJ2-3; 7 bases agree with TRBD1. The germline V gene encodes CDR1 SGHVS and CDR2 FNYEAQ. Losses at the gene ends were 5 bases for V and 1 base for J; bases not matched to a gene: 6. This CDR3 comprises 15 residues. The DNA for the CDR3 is TGTGCCAGCAGCCTCCGGACAGGCGGCACAGATACGCAGTATTTT. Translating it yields CASSLRTGGTDTQYF.

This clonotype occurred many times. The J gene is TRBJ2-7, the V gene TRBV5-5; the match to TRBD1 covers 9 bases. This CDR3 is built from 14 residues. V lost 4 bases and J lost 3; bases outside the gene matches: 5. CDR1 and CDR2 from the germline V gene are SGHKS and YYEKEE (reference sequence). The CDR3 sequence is CASSPWTGVYEQYF. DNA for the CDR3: TGTGCCAGCAGCCCCTGGACAGGGGTCTACGAGCAGTACTTC.

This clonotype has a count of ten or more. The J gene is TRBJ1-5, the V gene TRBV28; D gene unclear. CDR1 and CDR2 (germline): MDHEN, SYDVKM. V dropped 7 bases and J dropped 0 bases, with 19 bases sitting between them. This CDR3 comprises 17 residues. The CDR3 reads CASTPGGPPYSNQPQHF. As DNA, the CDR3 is TGTGCCAGCACCCCGGGTGGGCCCCCGTATAGCAATCAGCCCCAGCATTTT.

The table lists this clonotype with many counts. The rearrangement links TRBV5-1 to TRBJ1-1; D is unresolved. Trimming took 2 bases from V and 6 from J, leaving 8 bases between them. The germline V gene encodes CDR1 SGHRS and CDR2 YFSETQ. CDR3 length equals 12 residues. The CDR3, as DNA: TGCGCCAGCAGCTTCGACGGGCCTGAAGCTTTCTTT. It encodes CASSFDGPEAFF.

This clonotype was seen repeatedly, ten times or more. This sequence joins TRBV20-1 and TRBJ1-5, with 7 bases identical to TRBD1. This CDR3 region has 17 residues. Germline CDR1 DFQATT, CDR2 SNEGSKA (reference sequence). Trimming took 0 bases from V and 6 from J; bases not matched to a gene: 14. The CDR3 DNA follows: TGCAGTGCTAGAGATAGGGGGCGGCGGGGGCTCTCTCAGCCCCAGCATTTT. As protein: CSARDRGRRGLSQPQHF.

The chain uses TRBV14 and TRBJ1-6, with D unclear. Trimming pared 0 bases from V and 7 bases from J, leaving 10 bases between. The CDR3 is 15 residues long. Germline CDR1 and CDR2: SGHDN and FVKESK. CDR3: CASSQDEVVNSPLHF. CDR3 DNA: TGTGCCAGCAGCCAAGACGAGGTGGTAAATTCACCCCTCCACTTT.

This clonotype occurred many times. CDR3 region: CASSPTGTGANVLTF. In DNA, the CDR3 is TGTGCCAGCTCGCCCACAGGGACTGGGGCCAACGTCCTGACTTTC. The chain joins TRBV18 to TRBJ2-6; the D gene is possibly TRBD1 (6 bases). Trimming left V 6 bases short and J 2 bases short, with 11 bases between. Germline V gene lookup returns CDR1 KGHSH and CDR2 LQKENI. This CDR3 contains 15 residues.

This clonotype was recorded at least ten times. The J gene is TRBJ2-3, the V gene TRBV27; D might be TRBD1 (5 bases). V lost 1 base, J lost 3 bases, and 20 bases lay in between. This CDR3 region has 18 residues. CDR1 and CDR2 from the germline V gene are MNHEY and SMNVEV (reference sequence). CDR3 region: CASSLYLPGSLRTDTQYF. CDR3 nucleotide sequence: TGTGCCAGCAGTTTATACCTCCCAGGGTCGCTGCGTACAGATACGCAGTATTTT.

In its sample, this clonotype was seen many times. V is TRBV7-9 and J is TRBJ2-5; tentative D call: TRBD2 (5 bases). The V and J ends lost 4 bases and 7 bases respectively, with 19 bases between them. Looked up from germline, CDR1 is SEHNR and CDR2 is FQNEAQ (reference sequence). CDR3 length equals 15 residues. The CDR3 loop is CASSSPKHKRGTQYF. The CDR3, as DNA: TGTGCCAGCAGCTCCCCCAAACATAAACGGGGGACCCAGTACTTC.

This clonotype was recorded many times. CDR3 sequence: CASSPLARAGANVLTF. The CDR3 DNA reads as TGTGCCAGCAGCCCCTTGGCTAGGGCCGGGGCCAACGTCCTGACTTTC. The genes are TRBV16 and TRBJ2-6; D unclear. CDR3 length: 16 amino acids. V lost 4 bases to trimming and J lost 4 bases, with 14 bases between them. Germline V gene sequence: CDR1 KGHSY, CDR2 FQNENV.

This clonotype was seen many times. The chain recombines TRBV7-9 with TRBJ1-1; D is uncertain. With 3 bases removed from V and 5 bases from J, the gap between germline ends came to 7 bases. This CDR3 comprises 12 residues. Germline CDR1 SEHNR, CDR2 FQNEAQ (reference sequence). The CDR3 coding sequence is TGTGCCAGCAGCTTCCCCGGTACTGAAGCTTTCTTT. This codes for CASSFPGTEAFF.

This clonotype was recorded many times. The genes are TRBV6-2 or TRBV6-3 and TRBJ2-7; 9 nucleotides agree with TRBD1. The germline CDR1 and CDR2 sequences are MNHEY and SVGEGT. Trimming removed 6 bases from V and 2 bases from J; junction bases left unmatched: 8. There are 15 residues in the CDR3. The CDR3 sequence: CASRPTGTGTYEQYV. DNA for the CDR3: TGTGCCAGCAGACCTACCGGGACAGGGACCTACGAGCAGTACGTC.

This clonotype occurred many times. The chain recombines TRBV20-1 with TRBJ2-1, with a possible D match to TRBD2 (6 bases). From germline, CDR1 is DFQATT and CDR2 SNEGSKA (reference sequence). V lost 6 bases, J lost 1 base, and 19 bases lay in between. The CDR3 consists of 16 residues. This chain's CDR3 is CSATPLGRGSYNEQFF. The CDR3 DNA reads TGCAGTGCCACTCCTCTCGGGCGGGGTTCCTACAATGAGCAGTTCTTC.

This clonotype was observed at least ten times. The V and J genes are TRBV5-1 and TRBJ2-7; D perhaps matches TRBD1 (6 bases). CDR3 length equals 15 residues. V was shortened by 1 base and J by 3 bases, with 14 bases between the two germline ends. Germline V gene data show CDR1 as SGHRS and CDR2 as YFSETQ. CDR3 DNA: TGCGCCAGCAGCTTGTCGCCAGGGGTTTTCTACGAGCAGTACTTC. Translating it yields CASSLSPGVFYEQYF.

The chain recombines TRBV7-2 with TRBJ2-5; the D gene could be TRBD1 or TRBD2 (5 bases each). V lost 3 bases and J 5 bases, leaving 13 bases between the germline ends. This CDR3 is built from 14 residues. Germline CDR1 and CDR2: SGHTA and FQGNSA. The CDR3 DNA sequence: TGTGCCAGCAGCTTCCGAATGGGGGAGGAGACCCAGTACTTC. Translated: CASSFRMGEETQYF.